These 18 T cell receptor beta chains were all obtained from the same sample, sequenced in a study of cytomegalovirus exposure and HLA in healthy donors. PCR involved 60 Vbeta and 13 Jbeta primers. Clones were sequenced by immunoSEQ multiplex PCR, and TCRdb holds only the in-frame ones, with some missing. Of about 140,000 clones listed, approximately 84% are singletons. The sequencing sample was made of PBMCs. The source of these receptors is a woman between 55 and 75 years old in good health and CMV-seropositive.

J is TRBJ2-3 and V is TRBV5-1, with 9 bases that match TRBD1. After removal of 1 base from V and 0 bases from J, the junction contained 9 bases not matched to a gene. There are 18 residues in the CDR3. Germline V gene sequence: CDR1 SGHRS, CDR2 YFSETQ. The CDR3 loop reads CASSLLPDRGRSTDTQYF. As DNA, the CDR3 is TGCGCCAGCAGCTTGCTCCCGGACAGGGGAAGGAGCACAGATACGCAGTATTTT.

The CDR3 spells CASSFSSASGTDTQYF. CDR3 bases: TGTGCCAGCAGTTTTAGTTCAGCTAGCGGCACAGATACGCAGTATTTT. The chain carries TRBV28 and TRBJ2-3; D might be TRBD2 (6 bases). The CDR3 covers 16 residues. Germline assignment: CDR1 MDHEN and CDR2 SYDVKM. Trimming shortened V by 3 bases and J by 1 base, and 14 bases separated the two germline ends.

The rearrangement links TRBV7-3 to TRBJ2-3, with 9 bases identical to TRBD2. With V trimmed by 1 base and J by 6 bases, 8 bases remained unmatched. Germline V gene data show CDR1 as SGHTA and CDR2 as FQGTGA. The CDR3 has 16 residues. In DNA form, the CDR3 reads TGTGCCAGCAGCTTAAAGGGCGGGAGGGCCGCCGATACGCAGTATTTT. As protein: CASSLKGGRAADTQYF.

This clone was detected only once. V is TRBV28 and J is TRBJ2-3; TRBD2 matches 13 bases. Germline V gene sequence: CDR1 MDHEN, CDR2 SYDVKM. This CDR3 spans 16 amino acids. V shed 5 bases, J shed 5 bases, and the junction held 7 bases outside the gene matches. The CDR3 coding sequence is TGTGCCAGCAGTCACCTGACTAGCGGGAGGTTAGATACGCAGTATTTT. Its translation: CASSHLTSGRLDTQYF.

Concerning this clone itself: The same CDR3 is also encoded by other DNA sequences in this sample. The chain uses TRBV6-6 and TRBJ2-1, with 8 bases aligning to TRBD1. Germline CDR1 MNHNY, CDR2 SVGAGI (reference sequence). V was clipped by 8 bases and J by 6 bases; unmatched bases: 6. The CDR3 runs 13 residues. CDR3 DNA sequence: TGTGCCAGCGGGACAGGTCAGACCAATGAGCAGTTCTTC. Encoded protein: CASGTGQTNEQFF.

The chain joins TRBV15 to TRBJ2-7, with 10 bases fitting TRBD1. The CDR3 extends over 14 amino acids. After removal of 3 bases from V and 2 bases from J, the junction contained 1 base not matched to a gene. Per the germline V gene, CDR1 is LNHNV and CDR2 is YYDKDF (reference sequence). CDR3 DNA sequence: TGTGCCACCAGCAGGGGACAGGGGACCTACGAGCAGTACTTC. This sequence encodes CATSRGQGTYEQYF. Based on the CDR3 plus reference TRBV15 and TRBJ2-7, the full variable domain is DAMVIQNPRYQVTQFGKPVTLSCSQTLNHNVMYWYQQKSSQAPKLLFHYYDKDFNNEADTPDNFQSRRPNTSFCFLDIRSPGLGDTAMYLCATSRGQGTYEQYFGPGTRLTVT.

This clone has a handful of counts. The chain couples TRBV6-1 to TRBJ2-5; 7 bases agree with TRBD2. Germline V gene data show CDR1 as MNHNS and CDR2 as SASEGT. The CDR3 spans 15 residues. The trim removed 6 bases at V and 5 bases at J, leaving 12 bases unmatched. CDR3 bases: TGTGCCAGCAGAGGTTGGGGAGCGGGAAAGGAGACCCAGTACTTC. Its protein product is CASRGWGAGKETQYF.

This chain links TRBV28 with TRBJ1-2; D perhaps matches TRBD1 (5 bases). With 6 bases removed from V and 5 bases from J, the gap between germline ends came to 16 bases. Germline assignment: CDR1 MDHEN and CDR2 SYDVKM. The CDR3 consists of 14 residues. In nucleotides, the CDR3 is TGTGCCAGCAGCCGCGGGGCCCCACCTTATGGCTACACCTTC. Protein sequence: CASSRGAPPYGYTF.

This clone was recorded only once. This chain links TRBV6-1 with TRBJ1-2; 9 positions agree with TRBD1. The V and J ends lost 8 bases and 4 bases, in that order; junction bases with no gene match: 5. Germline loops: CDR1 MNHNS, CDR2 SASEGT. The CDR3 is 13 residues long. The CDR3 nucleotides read TGTGCCAGCTCAGGGGACAGGGTCTATGGCTACACCTTC. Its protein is CASSGDRVYGYTF.

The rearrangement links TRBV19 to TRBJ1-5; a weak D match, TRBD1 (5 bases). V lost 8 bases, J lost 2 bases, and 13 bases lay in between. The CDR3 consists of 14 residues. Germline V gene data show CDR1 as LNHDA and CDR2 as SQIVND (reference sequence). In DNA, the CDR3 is TGTGCCAGTTCTCTTTTAGGGGGCAATCAGCCCCAGCATTTT. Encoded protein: CASSLLGGNQPQHF. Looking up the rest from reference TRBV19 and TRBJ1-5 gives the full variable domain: DGGITQSPKYLFRKEGQNVTLSCEQNLNHDAMYWYRQDPGQGLRLIYYSQIVNDFQKGDIAEGYSVSREKKESFPLTVTSAQKNPTAFYLCASSLLGGNQPQHFGDGTRLSIL.

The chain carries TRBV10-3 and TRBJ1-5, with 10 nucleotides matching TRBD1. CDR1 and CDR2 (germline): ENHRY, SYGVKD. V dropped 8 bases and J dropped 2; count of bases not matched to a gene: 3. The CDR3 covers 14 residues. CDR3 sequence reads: CAIGQGVGNQPQHF. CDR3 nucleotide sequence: TGTGCCATCGGACAGGGGGTAGGCAATCAGCCCCAGCATTTT.

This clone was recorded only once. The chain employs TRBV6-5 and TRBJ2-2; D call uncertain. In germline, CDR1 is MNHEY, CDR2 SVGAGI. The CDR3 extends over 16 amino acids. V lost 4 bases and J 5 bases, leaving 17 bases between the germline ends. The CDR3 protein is CASSLRRVSWTGELFF. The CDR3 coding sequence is TGTGCCAGCAGTTTAAGACGGGTGTCGTGGACCGGGGAGCTGTTTTTT.

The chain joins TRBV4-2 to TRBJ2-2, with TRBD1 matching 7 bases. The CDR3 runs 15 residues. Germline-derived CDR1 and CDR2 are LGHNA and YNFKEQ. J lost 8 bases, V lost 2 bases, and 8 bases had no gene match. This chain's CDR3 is CASSQLSTGRGELFF. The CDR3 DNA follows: TGTGCCAGCAGCCAACTCTCGACAGGGCGTGGGGAGCTGTTTTTT.

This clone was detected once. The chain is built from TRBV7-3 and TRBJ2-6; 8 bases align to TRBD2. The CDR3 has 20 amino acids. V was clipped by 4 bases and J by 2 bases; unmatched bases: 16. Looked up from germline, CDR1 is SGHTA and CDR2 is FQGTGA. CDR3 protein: CASSSSGLTGLGAGANVLTF. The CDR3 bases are TGTGCCAGCAGCTCCTCAGGTCTCACGGGACTAGGGGCTGGGGCCAACGTCCTGACTTTC.

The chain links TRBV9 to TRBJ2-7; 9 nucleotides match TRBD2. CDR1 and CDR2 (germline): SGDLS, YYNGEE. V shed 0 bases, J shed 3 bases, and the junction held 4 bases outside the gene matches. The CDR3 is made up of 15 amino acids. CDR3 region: CASSVGPSGNYEQYF. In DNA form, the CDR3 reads TGTGCCAGCAGCGTAGGGCCTAGCGGGAACTACGAGCAGTACTTC.

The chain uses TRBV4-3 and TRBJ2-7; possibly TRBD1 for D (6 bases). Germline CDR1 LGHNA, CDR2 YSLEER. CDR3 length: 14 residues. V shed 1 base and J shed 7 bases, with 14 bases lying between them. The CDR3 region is CASSQVWRGGEQYF. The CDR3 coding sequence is TGCGCCAGCAGCCAAGTATGGAGAGGGGGAGAGCAGTACTTC.

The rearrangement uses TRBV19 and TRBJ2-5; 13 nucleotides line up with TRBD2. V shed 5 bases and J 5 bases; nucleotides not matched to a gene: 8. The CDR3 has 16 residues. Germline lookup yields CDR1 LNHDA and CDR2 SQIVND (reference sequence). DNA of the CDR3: TGTGCCAGTAGTGATGCCGGGACTAGCGGGAAGGAGACCCAGTACTTC. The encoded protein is CASSDAGTSGKETQYF. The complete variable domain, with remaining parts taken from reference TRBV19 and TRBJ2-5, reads DGGITQSPKYLFRKEGQNVTLSCEQNLNHDAMYWYRQDPGQGLRLIYYSQIVNDFQKGDIAEGYSVSREKKESFPLTVTSAQKNPTAFYLCASSDAGTSGKETQYFGPGTRLLVL.

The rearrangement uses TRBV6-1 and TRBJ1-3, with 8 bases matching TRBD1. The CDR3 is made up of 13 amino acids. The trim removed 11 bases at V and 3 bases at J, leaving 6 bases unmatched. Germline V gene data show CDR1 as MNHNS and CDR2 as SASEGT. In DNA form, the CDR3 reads TGTGCCTACACGGACAGGGTTGGAAACACCATATATTTT. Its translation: CAYTDRVGNTIYF.